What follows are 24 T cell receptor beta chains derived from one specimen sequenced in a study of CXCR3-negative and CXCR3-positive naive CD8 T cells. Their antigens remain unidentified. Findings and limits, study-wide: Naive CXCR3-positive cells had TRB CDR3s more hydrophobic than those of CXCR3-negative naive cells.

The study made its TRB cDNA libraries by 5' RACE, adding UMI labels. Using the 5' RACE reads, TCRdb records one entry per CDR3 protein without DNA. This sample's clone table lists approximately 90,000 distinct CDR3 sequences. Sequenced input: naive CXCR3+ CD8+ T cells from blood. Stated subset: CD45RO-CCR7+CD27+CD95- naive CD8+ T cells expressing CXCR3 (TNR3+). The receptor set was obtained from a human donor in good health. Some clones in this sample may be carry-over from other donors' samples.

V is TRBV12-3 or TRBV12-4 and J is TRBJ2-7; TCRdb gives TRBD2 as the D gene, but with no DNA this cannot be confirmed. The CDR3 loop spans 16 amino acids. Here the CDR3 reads CASSLGTSGGTYEQYF.

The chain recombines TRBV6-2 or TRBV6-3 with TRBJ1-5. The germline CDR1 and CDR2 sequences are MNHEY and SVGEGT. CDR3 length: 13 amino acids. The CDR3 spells CASNPLDGQPQHF.

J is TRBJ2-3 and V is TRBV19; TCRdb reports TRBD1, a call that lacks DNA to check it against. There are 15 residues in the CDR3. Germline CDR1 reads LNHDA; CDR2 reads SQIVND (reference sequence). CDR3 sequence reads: CASTPEEDTTDTQYF.

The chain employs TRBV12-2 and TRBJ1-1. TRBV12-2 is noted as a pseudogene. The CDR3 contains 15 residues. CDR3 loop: CASRPFVTAGTEAFF.

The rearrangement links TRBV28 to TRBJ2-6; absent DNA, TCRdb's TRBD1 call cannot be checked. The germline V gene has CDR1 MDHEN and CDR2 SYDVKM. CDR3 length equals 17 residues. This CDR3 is CASSSRTGDSGANVLTF.

The CDR3 spells CAKGQLYGYTF. The V and J genes are TRBV6-5 and TRBJ1-2; TCRdb outputs TRBD1, but without DNA this stays unchecked. The CDR3 is 11 amino acids. CDR1 is MNHEY, CDR2 SVGAGI, per germline.

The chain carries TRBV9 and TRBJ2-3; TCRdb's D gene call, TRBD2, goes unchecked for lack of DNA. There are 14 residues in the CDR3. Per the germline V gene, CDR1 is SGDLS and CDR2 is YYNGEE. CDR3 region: CASSSPPGWSFLDF.

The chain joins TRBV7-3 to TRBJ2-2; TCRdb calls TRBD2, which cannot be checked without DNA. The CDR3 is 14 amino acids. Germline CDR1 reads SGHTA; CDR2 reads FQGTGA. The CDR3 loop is CASSLRGYTGELFF.

The CDR3 reads CASPPWEVTDTQYF. The V and J genes are TRBV7-2 and TRBJ2-3; TCRdb calls TRBD1, which cannot be checked without DNA. From germline, CDR1 is SGHTA and CDR2 FQGNSA. CDR3 size: 14 residues.

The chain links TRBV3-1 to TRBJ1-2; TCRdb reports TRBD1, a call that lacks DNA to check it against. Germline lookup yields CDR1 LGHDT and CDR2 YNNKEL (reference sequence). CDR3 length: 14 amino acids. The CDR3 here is CASSPGGFSYGYTF.

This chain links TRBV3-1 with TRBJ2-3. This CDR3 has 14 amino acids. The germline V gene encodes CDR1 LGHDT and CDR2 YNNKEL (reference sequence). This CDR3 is CASSYKTRTDTQYF.

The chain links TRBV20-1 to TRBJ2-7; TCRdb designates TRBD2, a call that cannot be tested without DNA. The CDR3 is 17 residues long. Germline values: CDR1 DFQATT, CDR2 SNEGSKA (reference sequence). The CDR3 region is CSAAKPPGEGGPNEQYF.

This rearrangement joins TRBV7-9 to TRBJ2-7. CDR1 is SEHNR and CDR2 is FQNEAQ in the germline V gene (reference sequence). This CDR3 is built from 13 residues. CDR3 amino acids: CASSSPSYYEQYF. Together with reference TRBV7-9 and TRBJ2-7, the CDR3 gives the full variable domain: DTGVSQNPRHKITKRGQNVTFRCDPISEHNRLYWYRQTLGQGPEFLTYFQNEAQLEKSRLLSDRFSAERPKGSFSTLEIQRTEQGDSAMYLCASSSPSYYEQYFGPGTRLTVT.

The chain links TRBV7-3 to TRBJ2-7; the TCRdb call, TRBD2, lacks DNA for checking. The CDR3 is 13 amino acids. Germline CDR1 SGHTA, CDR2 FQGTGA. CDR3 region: CASSSGLAGEQYF.

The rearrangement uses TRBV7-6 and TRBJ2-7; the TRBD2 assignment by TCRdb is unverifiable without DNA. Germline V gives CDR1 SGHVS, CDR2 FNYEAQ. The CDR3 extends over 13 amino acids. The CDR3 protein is CASSIESGGEQYF. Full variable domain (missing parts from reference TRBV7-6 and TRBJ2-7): GAGVSQSPRYKVTKRGQDVALRCDPISGHVSLYWYRQALGQGPEFLTYFNYEAQQDKSGLPNDRFSAERPEGSISTLTIQRTEQRDSAMYRCASSIESGGEQYFGPGTRLTVT.

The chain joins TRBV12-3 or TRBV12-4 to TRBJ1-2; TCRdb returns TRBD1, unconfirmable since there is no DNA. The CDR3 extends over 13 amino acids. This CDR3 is CASSAGIDYGYTF.

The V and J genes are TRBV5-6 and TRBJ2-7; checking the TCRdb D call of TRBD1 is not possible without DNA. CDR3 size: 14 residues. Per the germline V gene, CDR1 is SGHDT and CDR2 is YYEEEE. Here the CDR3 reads CASSSGGGFYEQYF.

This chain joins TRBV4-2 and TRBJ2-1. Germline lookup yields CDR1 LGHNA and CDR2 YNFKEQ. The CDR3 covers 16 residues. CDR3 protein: CASSLRFRDSYNEQFF.

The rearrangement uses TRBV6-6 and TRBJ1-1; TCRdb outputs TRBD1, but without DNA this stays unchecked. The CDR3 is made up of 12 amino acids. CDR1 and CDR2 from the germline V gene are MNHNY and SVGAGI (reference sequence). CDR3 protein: CASSPGLTEAFF.

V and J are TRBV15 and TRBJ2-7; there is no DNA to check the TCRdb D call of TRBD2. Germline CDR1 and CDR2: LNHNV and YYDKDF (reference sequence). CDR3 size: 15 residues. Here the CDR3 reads CATSRELAGGYEQYF.

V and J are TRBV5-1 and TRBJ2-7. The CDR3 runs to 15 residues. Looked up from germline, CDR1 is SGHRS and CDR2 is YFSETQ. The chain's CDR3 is CASSLSQESSYEQYF.

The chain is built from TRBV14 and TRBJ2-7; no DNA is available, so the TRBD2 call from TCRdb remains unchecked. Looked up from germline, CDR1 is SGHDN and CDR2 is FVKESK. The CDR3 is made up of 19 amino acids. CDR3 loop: CASSQDHGTSGYRFYEQYF.

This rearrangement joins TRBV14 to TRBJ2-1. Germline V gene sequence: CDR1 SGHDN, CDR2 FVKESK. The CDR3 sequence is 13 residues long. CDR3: CASSQQPYNEQFF.

The CDR3 loop is CSARTTRNGYEQYF. V usage is TRBV20-1 and J usage is TRBJ2-7. The CDR3 has 14 residues. The germline V gene has CDR1 DFQATT and CDR2 SNEGSKA (reference sequence).